This entry is about one TCR beta chain. The sample originates from a study of control samples from healthy donors and cancer patients. The V and J ends lost 5 bases and 3 bases respectively, with 6 bases between them. The V gene's germline CDR1 is SGHAT and CDR2 FQNNGV. The CDR3 runs 12 residues. Repertoires were generated with immunoSEQ multiplex PCR, while TCRdb's copy carries only in-frame clones and drops some. Of some 150,000 clones detected, less than 95% appear once; the ten largest clones hold 11% to 15%. The sample taken for sequencing was PBMCs. The rearrangement uses TRBV11-2 and TRBJ2-3, with D unresolved. This receptor was obtained from a man aged 60-69 years with colorectal cancer. CDR3 amino acids: CASSPQTDTQYF. Here the CDR3 DNA reads TGTGCCAGCAGCCCCCAAACAGATACGCAGTATTTT.